This T cell receptor (beta chain) was sequenced for a study of cytomegalovirus exposure and HLA in healthy donors. The study, taken as a whole, reports: Only CMV serostatus was available as immune exposure information.

The CDR3 sequence is 15 residues long. With 0 bases removed from V and 8 bases from J, the gap between germline ends came to 12 bases. The germline V gene encodes CDR1 SGHDT and CDR2 YYEEEE. As for this clone: Its antigen is not identified.

PCR involved 60 Vbeta and 13 Jbeta primers. Repertoires were generated with immunoSEQ multiplex PCR, while TCRdb's copy carries only in-frame clones and drops some. The repertoire includes about 92,000 clones, roughly 80% of them detected once, and under 8% sits in the top ten. The chain joins TRBV5-6 to TRBJ1-6; possible D gene TRBD1, 6 bases. This sequence was found in a man in his fifties in good health and CMV-seropositive. What was sequenced was PBMCs. CDR3 region: CASSLGGLSYSPLHF. In DNA, the CDR3 is TGTGCCAGCAGCTTGGGGGGGCTAAGTTATTCACCCCTCCACTTT.